Sequencing of this TCR beta chain was carried out in a study of cytomegalovirus exposure and HLA in healthy donors. Study as a whole: Clustering assigned roughly 81% of the roughly 420 genotyped donors to the Caucasian-associated ancestry cluster. Study-level findings and limits: With later analysis, a missense DCLRE1C variant became linked to TCR beta V- and J-gene trimming.

A remark on this clone: Its specificity is not known.

Per the germline V gene, CDR1 is SGHAT and CDR2 is FQNNGV. The V end was cut by 2 bases, the J end by 4 bases, with 11 bases between. CDR3 size: 14 residues. Researchers ran the PCR with 60 Vbeta and 13 Jbeta primers. Using immunoSEQ multiplex PCR, the repertoire was profiled, and TCRdb retains in-frame clones only, with some absent. The table lists about 160,000 clones, more than 65% of them singletons. The sequenced material came from PBMCs. The V gene is TRBV11-2, the J gene TRBJ1-1; the D is unclear. This sequence originates from a man younger than 35 in good health and CMV-seropositive. The CDR3 spells CASSLNGMGTEAFF. CDR3 nucleotide sequence: TGTGCCAGCAGCTTAAACGGGATGGGCACTGAAGCTTTCTTT.